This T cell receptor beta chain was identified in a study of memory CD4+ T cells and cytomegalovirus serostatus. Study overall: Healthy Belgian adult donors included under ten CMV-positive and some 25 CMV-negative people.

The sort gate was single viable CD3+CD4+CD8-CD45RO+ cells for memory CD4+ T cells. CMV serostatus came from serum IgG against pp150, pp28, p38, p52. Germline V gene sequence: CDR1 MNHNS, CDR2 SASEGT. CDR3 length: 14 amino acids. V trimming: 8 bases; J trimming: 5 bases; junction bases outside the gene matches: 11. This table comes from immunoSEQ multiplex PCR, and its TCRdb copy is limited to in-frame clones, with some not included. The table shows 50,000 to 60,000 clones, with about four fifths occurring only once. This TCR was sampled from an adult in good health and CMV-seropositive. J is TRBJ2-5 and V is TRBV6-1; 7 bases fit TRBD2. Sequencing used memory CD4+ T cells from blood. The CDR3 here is CASLAERPWETQYF. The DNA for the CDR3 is TGTGCCAGCCTAGCGGAAAGGCCATGGGAGACCCAGTACTTC.